What follows are 13 T cell receptor beta chains derived from one specimen sequenced in a study of human T cells and chemical hapten exposure (dated by TCRdb to about 2021). The library came from RACE. The instrument was a NextSeq 500. TCRdb trimmed the raw reads at Q25, called clones with MiXCR and kept productive beta chains. CDR3 protein duplicates are merged, each entry listing the most common genes and DNA. This sample has 250,000 or so distinct CDR3 sequences in its table, and approximately 8.6% of those were observed once. The ten top clones hold approximately 2.2% of the sample. The label giving this sample's time point can be read as: pre-sensitization, week 0. The treatment or condition label of this sample denotes: therapeutic diphenylcyclopropenone sensitization with weekly scalp DPC. Sequencing was performed on whole blood, taken in connection with sensitization to the hapten diphenylcyclopropenone (DPC). These receptors were obtained from a middle-aged woman with alopecia areata. Some clones in this sample may be carry-over from other donors' samples.

In this sample, this clonotype turned up many times. V and J are TRBV2 and TRBJ2-5, with a possible D match to TRBD2 (5 bases). V lost 4 bases to trimming and J lost 2 bases, with 11 bases between them. Germline V gene sequence: CDR1 SNHLY, CDR2 FYNNEI. The CDR3 sequence is 14 residues long. The CDR3 nucleotides read TGTGCCAGCAGTGCCTTAGCGATACAAGAGACCCAGTACTTC. Protein product: CASSALAIQETQYF.

This clonotype came up many times. The V gene is TRBV5-1, the J gene TRBJ2-5; 8 bases line up with TRBD1. The CDR3 length is 17 residues. Germline CDR1 reads SGHRS; CDR2 reads YFSETQ. Trimming cost V 3 bases and J 2 bases; bases outside gene matches: 12. The CDR3 DNA reads TGCGCCAGCAGCTGGGTCTCTACCGGGACAGGTCAAGAGACCCAGTACTTC. Translating gives CASSWVSTGTGQETQYF.

This clonotype was detected many times. The J gene is TRBJ2-7, the V gene TRBV6-2 or TRBV6-3, with D unresolved. V lost 2 bases to trimming and J lost 4 bases, with 9 bases between them. The CDR3 is 13 amino acids. Germline V gene lookup returns CDR1 MNHEY and CDR2 SVGEGT. In DNA form, the CDR3 reads TGTGCCAGCAGTTACGGGTTTGGTTACGAGCAGTACTTC. Translating it yields CASSYGFGYEQYF.

This clonotype was seen a few times. V is TRBV20-1 and J is TRBJ1-3; 8 bases are shared with TRBD1. Germline assignment: CDR1 DFQATT and CDR2 SNEGSKA (reference sequence). J lost 2 bases, V lost 3 bases, and 3 bases had no gene match. The CDR3 runs 14 residues. CDR3 in amino acids: CSARGQATGNTIYF. The CDR3 nucleotides are TGCAGTGCTAGGGGACAGGCCACTGGAAACACCATATATTTT.

J is TRBJ2-5 and V is TRBV7-2; D is possibly TRBD2 (6 bases). V was pared by 4 bases and J by 3 bases, with 15 bases between. The CDR3 runs 15 residues. Germline V gene data show CDR1 as SGHTA and CDR2 as FQGNSA. The DNA of the CDR3 is TGTGCCAGCAGCTCTCGCGGGGTTTTGAAAGAGACCCAGTACTTC. It codes for CASSSRGVLKETQYF.

This clonotype was detected ten times or more. The chain employs TRBV12-3 or TRBV12-4 and TRBJ2-7, with D perhaps TRBD2 (5 bases). The CDR3 sequence is 15 residues long. The V gene lost 7 bases and the J gene lost 0 bases, with 16 bases spanning the gap. CDR3 amino acids: CASKYGDSHSYEQYF. CDR3 sequence (DNA): TGTGCCAGCAAATACGGGGATTCCCACTCCTACGAGCAGTACTTC.

This clonotype was recorded a few times. The chain's CDR3 is CASSEHLAGDTQYF. The CDR3 bases are TGTGCCAGCAGTGAACACCTAGCGGGAGATACGCAGTATTTT. This chain joins TRBV6-1 and TRBJ2-3; TRBD2 agrees at 8 bases. CDR1 and CDR2 (germline): MNHNS, SASEGT. The V gene end was trimmed by 2 bases and the J gene end by 5 bases; junction bases not matched to a gene: 3. The length of the CDR3 is 14 residues.

This clonotype was found a few times. The chain combines TRBV12-3 or TRBV12-4 with TRBJ1-1; TRBD1 is a possible D gene (5 bases). V dropped 3 bases and J dropped 7 bases, with 12 bases sitting between them. The CDR3 spans 13 residues. Here the CDR3 reads CASSLVGDGEAFF. As DNA, the CDR3 is TGTGCCAGCAGTTTGGTAGGGGACGGTGAAGCTTTCTTT.

This clonotype was picked up a small number of times. The chain combines TRBV6-6 with TRBJ2-7; TRBD1 agrees at 12 bases. The ends lost 6 bases at V and 5 bases at J; junction bases unmatched: 11. The CDR3 sequence is 16 residues long. Looked up from germline, CDR1 is MNHNY and CDR2 is SVGAGI (reference sequence). This chain's CDR3 is CASSTPPGTGGHEQYF. The CDR3 nucleotides are TGTGCCAGCAGCACCCCACCCGGGACAGGGGGCCACGAGCAGTACTTC.

This clonotype has just a few counts. The CDR3 nucleotides read TGTGCCAGCCAAATCGACCAATCGAGTGGCGAGCAGTACTTC. Amino acid sequence: CASQIDQSSGEQYF. The V gene is TRBV12-3 or TRBV12-4, the J gene TRBJ2-7, with D unresolved. V was trimmed by 8 bases and J by 6 bases, leaving 20 bases between them. This CDR3 contains 14 residues.

The chain uses TRBV6-1 and TRBJ2-5; D unclear. The CDR3 loop spans 13 amino acids. V gave up 6 bases and J gave up 5 bases, with 13 bases separating them. Per the germline V gene, CDR1 is MNHNS and CDR2 is SASEGT. The DNA of the CDR3 is TGTGCCAGCAGCTATACCCCGAGGGAGACCCAGTACTTC. Its protein product is CASSYTPRETQYF.

This clonotype turned up a few times. This chain joins TRBV20-1 and TRBJ1-5, with 7 positions matching TRBD1. J gave up 3 bases and V 3 bases, and 14 bases lay outside the gene matches. The germline V gene encodes CDR1 DFQATT and CDR2 SNEGSKA (reference sequence). The CDR3 covers 17 residues. In nucleotides, the CDR3 is TGCAGTGCTAGGTTAATTCGACAGGGAACCGCCAATCAGCCCCAGCATTTT. Translating it yields CSARLIRQGTANQPQHF.

This clonotype was recorded many times. The chain joins TRBV6-1 to TRBJ1-1, with no clear D. This CDR3 comprises 14 residues. V was pared by 6 bases and J by 10 bases, with 21 bases between. CDR1 is MNHNS and CDR2 is SASEGT in the germline V gene. Here the CDR3 DNA reads TGTGCCAGCAGAGCCCCGGGGTCCGGAGGTCTAGCTTTCTTT. Translation: CASRAPGSGGLAFF.